This T cell receptor (beta chain) was recovered during a study of T cell clonality in common variable immunodeficiency. There are many counts of this clone. The read ends 3 residues shy of where the CDR3 ends; the end is completed using the germline J gene. The method was immunoSEQ multiplex PCR; TCRdb's version includes in-frame clones alone and lacks a portion of them. Observed in the sample are roughly 34,000 clones, none of them singletons. The CDR3 extends over 14 amino acids. Per the germline V gene, CDR1 is GTSNPN and CDR2 is SVGIG (reference sequence). Trimming shortened V by 2 bases and J by 4 bases, and 12 bases separated the two germline ends.

This receptor was identified in a person aged 18 to 70 in good health. The sequenced sample consisted of peripheral blood mononuclear cells. The chain couples TRBV30 to TRBJ1-5; perhaps TRBD1 as D (6 bases). The CDR3 loop reads CAWSLGQGNQPQHF. The part of the CDR3 DNA that was read is TGTGCCTGGAGTTTGGGTCAGGGGAATCAGCCC.